What follows describes a single T cell receptor beta chain. Its antigen remains unknown. This entry comes from a study of post-analysis software for immune sequencing data. Overall study findings and caveats: Compared with controls, patients showed significantly lower normalized Chao1 diversity. F measure clustering grouped samples strongly by preparation batch. TRBV5-6, TRBV5-1 and TRBV20-1 were among roughly five TRBV segments more frequent in patients than controls.

Between the trimmed V and J ends, which lost 2 bases and 10 bases, there was a span of 14 bases. There are 13 residues in the CDR3. CDR1 and CDR2 from the germline V gene are MNHNS and SASEGT. Libraries were made from TCR beta cDNA, and they carried unique molecular identifiers. Using its own MiXCR run on the PCR reads, TCRdb lists one record per CDR3 protein. This table has some 450,000 distinct CDR3 sequences, approximately 45% appearing once. This clonotype originated in a girl aged 10 to 17 with multiple sclerosis. Source material: blood. The J gene is TRBJ1-2, the V gene TRBV6-1, with D uncertain. The CDR3 loop reads CASSERVRSDYTF. In nucleotides, the CDR3 is TGTGCCAGCAGTGAAAGGGTTCGCAGTGACTACACCTTC.